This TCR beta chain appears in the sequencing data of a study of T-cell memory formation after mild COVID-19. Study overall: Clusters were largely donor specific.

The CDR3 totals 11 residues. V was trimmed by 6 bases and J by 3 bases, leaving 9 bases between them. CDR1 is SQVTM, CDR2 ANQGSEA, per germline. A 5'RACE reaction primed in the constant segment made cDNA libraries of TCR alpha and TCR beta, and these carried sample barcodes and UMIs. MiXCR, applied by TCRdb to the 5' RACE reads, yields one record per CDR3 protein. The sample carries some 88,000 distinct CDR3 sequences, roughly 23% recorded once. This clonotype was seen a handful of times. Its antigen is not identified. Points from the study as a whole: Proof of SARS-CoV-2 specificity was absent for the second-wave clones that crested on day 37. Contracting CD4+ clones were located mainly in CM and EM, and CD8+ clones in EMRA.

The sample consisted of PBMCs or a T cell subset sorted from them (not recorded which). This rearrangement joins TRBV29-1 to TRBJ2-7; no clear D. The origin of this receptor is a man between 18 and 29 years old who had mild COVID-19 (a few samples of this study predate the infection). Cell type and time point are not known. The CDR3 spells CSVDFGYEQYF. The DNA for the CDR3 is TGCAGCGTCGACTTCGGCTACGAGCAGTACTTC.